This TCR beta chain originates from a study of shared clonotypes between healthy human individuals. The CDR3 consists of 14 residues. Germline CDR1 is SGHKS and CDR2 is YYEKEE (reference sequence). V lost 0 bases, J lost 8 bases, and 4 bases stayed unmatched. Some clones are missing from TCRdb's copy, which holds only in-frame ones; the method was immunoSEQ multiplex PCR. Among 1,400,000 or so clones listed, approximately 98.5% were seen once. The chain combines TRBV5-5 with TRBJ2-1, with 8 positions matching TRBD2. This TCR was sampled from a man in his thirties or forties in good health. Source material: naive CD4+ T cells sorted from blood. Subset described: CD45RA+ positively selected. The CDR3: CASSLGTSRYEQFF. The CDR3 DNA reads as TGTGCCAGCAGCTTGGGGACTAGCAGGTATGAGCAGTTCTTC.